The T cell receptor (beta chain) under discussion was sequenced for a study of shared clonotypes between healthy human individuals. Study-wide points: Of the naive CD4 clonotypes, roughly 5.2% were shared across several donors.

Naive CD8 populations comprised CD45RO-negative cells positively selected for CCR7, excluding terminally differentiated effector memory CD45RA+ cells. Germline V gives CDR1 SGHNT, CDR2 YYREEE (reference sequence). The ends lost 4 bases at V and 0 bases at J; junction bases unmatched: 12. This CDR3 is built from 17 residues. The deep-level immunoSEQ assay was used. TCRdb's table, derived via immunoSEQ multiplex PCR, lists solely in-frame clones and lacks some. The sample consists of about 2.1 million clones, 80% to 95% of them appearing once. Worth noting for this clone: The antigen remains undetermined.

V usage is TRBV5-4 and J usage is TRBJ1-1; TRBD1 agrees at 7 bases. This receptor was taken from a man in his late teens or twenties in good health. Some clones in this sample may be carry-over from other donors' samples. Sequences were obtained from naive CD8+ T cells from PBMCs. CDR3 loop: CASSLRQGRMVNTEAFF. The CDR3 coding sequence is TGTGCCAGCAGCCTCCGACAGGGTAGGATGGTGAACACTGAAGCTTTCTTT.